The source of this T cell receptor beta chain is a study of cytomegalovirus exposure and HLA in healthy donors. Study-level findings and limits: Solely CMV serostatus was available to characterize immune exposure. Cytomegalovirus association was listed for 164 TCR beta chains.

Primers: 60 Vbeta forward and 13 Jbeta reverse. Using immunoSEQ multiplex PCR, the repertoire was profiled, and TCRdb retains in-frame clones only, with some absent. Among some 150,000 clones, less than 80% were seen once, and the ten largest hold approximately 3.9%. V was pared by 6 bases and J by 7 bases, with 11 bases of the junction left unmatched. This CDR3 spans 15 amino acids. In germline, CDR1 is SGDLS, CDR2 YYNGEE. Only one count was recorded for this clone. The antigen is undetermined. J is TRBJ2-1 and V is TRBV9, with 9 bases matching TRBD2. Sequenced material: PBMCs. This TCR was sampled from a man aged 45 to 65 in good health and CMV-seropositive. CDR3 sequence (DNA): TGTGCCAGCAACCCTTCGGGCGGGGGGGCGAATGAGCAGTTCTTC. It translates to CASNPSGGGANEQFF.